Listed below are T cell receptor beta chains from one sample, sequenced in a study of regulatory T cells in long-lasting Graves disease. Each CDR3 protein is one row after TCRdb ran MiXCR on the multiplex PCR reads. The repertoire holds approximately 350,000 distinct CDR3 sequences, with 16% as singletons. The data also belong to a second study, concerning T cells in Graves' hyperthyroidism and ophthalmopathy.

This specimen consisted of peripheral blood mononuclear cells (PBMCs), obtained at new diagnosis, from a patient treated with antithyroid drugs. The receptors shown here come from a man in his forties or fifties with Graves disease. Both conserved end residues are part of each CDR3. The D gene is left open where the match is weak. A row's size may be missing; if present it is once, few, many or a size class.

clone_size j_call v_call d_call cdr3_aa cdr3_nt
. TRBJ1-6 TRBV6-1 TRBD1 CASSPGQEFSPLHF TGTGCCAGCAGTCCGGGACAGGAATTTTCACCCCTCCACTTT
once TRBJ2-1 TRBV19 TRBD1 CASSGQGQGGQFF TGTGCCAGTAGTGGCCAGGGACAGGGTGGGCAGTTCTTC
many TRBJ2-2 TRBV27 TRBD1 CASSLRDRGGTGELFF TGTGCCAGCAGTCTAAGAGACAGGGGCGGCACCGGGGAGCTGTTTTTT
. TRBJ1-1 TRBV28 . CASTFQQGIMNTEAFF TGTGCCAGCACCTTCCAACAGGGTATCATGAACACTGAAGCTTTCTTT
. TRBJ2-4 TRBV10-1 . CASSEIADSNIQYF TGCGCCAGCAGTGAAATCGCGGATTCGAACATTCAGTACTTC
many TRBJ1-2 TRBV11-3 . CASSPNSFLGGYTF TGTGCCAGCAGTCCCAACAGTTTTCTGGGAGGCTACACCTTC
few TRBJ2-3 TRBV7-9 TRBD2 CASSLWLAGGSTDTQYF TGTGCCAGCAGCTTATGGCTAGCGGGGGGTAGCACAGATACGCAGTATTTT
. TRBJ2-2 TRBV6-1 . CASRPELRNTGELFF TGTGCCAGCCGGCCGGAACTCCGGAACACCGGGGAGCTGTTTTTT
few TRBJ2-7 TRBV20-1 TRBD2 CSATYSGGASYEQYF TGCAGTGCTACTTATAGCGGGGGGGCCTCCTACGAGCAGTACTTC
few TRBJ1-2 TRBV6-5 . CASSYEVYGYTF TGTGCCAGCAGTTACGAGGTTTATGGCTACACCTTC
many TRBJ2-4 TRBV30 . CAWSRGGEGIQYF TGTGCCTGGAGCAGGGGGGGCGAGGGAATTCAGTACTTC
many TRBJ2-3 TRBV20-1 . CSAKGGAVDTQYF TGCAGTGCTAAAGGGGGGGCGGTAGATACGCAGTATTTT
few TRBJ2-2 TRBV28 . CASSEVARSTGELFF TGTGCCAGCAGTGAGGTGGCAAGGAGCACCGGGGAGCTGTTTTTT
many TRBJ2-7 TRBV5-6 . CASSPTGMDEQYF TGTGCCAGCAGCCCGACAGGAATGGACGAGCAGTACTTC
many TRBJ1-1 TRBV2 . CASRGLAGAGEAFF TGTGCCAGCAGGGGACTTGCAGGTGCCGGCGAAGCTTTCTTT
. TRBJ2-1 TRBV5-1 . CASSLAKGGAPDGEQFF TGCGCCAGCAGCTTGGCCAAAGGAGGGGCCCCAGATGGTGAGCAGTTCTTC
. TRBJ1-4 TRBV4-2 . CASSPPGGGLEKLFF TGTGCCAGCAGCCCACCGGGAGGGGGGCTTGAAAAACTGTTTTTT
few TRBJ1-1 TRBV29-1 TRBD1 CSGSKGQGFTEAFF TGCAGCGGGAGCAAGGGACAGGGTTTCACTGAAGCTTTCTTT
many TRBJ2-7 TRBV20-1 TRBD2 CSVTSGGYEQYF TGCAGTGTCACTAGCGGGGGCTACGAGCAGTACTTC
many TRBJ2-3 TRBV18 . CASSWATDTQYF TGTGCCAGCTCATGGGCCACAGATACGCAGTATTTT
many TRBJ2-1 TRBV5-1 TRBD1 CASSFTGGLNEQFF TGCGCCAGCAGCTTCACAGGGGGCCTCAATGAGCAGTTCTTC
. TRBJ2-5 TRBV20-1 TRBD1 CSAQRRTGWGTQYF TGCAGTGCCCAGAGGAGGACAGGTTGGGGGACCCAGTACTTC
many TRBJ2-3 TRBV6-2/TRBV6-3 TRBD1 CASSFSRTGGIDTQYF TGTGCCAGCAGTTTTTCACGGACAGGGGGCATAGATACGCAGTATTTT
many TRBJ2-1 TRBV27 TRBD1 CASRNGTASYNEQFF TGTGCCAGCAGGAACGGGACAGCTTCCTACAATGAGCAGTTCTTC
many TRBJ1-1 TRBV5-4 TRBD1 CASSSIGQDHTEAFF TGTGCCAGCAGCTCAATAGGACAGGACCACACTGAAGCTTTCTTT
. TRBJ2-3 TRBV29-1 TRBD1 CSGLTGATDTQYF TGCAGCGGCTTAACAGGGGCCACAGATACGCAGTATTTT
few TRBJ1-5 TRBV12-5 . CASPPAPSHQPQHF TGTGCTAGCCCTCCGGCCCCTAGCCATCAGCCCCAGCATTTT
many TRBJ2-5 TRBV18 . CASSPAETQYF TGTGCCAGCTCACCGGCGGAGACCCAGTACTTC
. TRBJ2-3 TRBV15 . CATSRKGDLTDTQYF TGTGCCACCAGCAGAAAGGGGGATTTAACAGATACGCAGTATTTT
. TRBJ1-1 TRBV18 . CASSPLRDPSTEAFF TGTGCCAGCTCACCACTCAGGGATCCGTCCACTGAAGCTTTCTTT
many TRBJ1-5 TRBV2 TRBD1 CASRADRVGQPQHF TGTGCCAGCAGGGCGGACAGGGTGGGACAGCCCCAGCATTTT
. TRBJ1-2 TRBV7-3 . CASSPSRDIPYGYTF TGTGCCAGCAGCCCGTCCCGGGACATCCCCTATGGCTACACCTTC
many TRBJ1-1 TRBV6-9 . CASSFDRKVINTEAFF TGTGCCAGCAGTTTCGACCGAAAAGTAATAAACACTGAAGCTTTCTTT
. TRBJ2-7 TRBV3-1 . CASSPEPAVYEQYF TGTGCCAGCAGCCCCGAACCGGCGGTCTACGAGCAGTACTTC
. TRBJ2-7 TRBV24-1 . CATSANSRGEQYF TGTGCCACCAGTGCGAATAGCAGGGGCGAGCAGTACTTC
many TRBJ1-1 TRBV19 . CASSGQEETAEAFF TGTGCCAGTAGTGGACAAGAGGAGACCGCTGAAGCTTTCTTT
many TRBJ2-4 TRBV2 TRBD1 CASSFGQGLQNIQYF TGTGCCAGCAGTTTCGGACAGGGGCTCCAAAACATTCAGTACTTC
many TRBJ2-1 TRBV2 TRBD2 CASSRGGVSYNEQFF TGTGCCAGCTCGCGCGGGGGAGTCTCCTACAATGAGCAGTTCTTC
. TRBJ2-1 TRBV4-1 . CASSQGRPGSYNEQFF TGCGCCAGCAGCCAAGGTAGACCCGGATCCTACAATGAGCAGTTCTTC
many TRBJ2-1 TRBV11-2 . CASSLMRADGWGEQFF TGTGCCAGCAGCTTAATGCGGGCAGATGGTTGGGGTGAGCAGTTCTTC